The TCR beta chain under discussion was sequenced for a study of identical twins. General study results and limits: Zero-insertion analyses might be partly confounded by invariant T cells like MAIT and iNKT. Cord blood beta clonotypes present at high abundance carried fewer insertions; no such pattern appeared in memory repertoires. Twins showed weaker excess sharing in their beta out-of-frame sequences.

V lost 5 bases, J lost 4 bases, and 10 bases stayed unmatched. The germline gives CDR1 SGHRS, CDR2 YFSETQ. This CDR3 comprises 15 residues. On this clonotype itself: What it recognizes is unknown.

TCRdb re-derived calls from the 5' RACE reads in MiXCR, one entry per CDR3 protein. The sample has 1.5 million or so distinct CDR3 sequences; around 29% are singletons. This chain joins TRBV5-1 and TRBJ2-7, with 9 bases matching TRBD1. This clonotype originated in a newborn girl in good health. Sample: cord blood. The CDR3 DNA is TGCGCCAGCAGACCGAACAGGGGGCCGCCTTACGAGCAGTACTTC. Encoded protein: CASRPNRGPPYEQYF.